Given below is one TCR beta chain in context. This entry belongs to a study of blood T cell repertoires in COVID-19. Study details: Sites in the United States, Italy and Spain provided acute and convalescent COVID-19 samples. Sources were T cells, B-cell-depleted T cells, or PBMCs; the material itself was cDNA or gDNA.

Authors' methods: By means of reference gene primer amplification, nucleated cell counts were estimated. Clones were sequenced by immunoSEQ multiplex PCR, and TCRdb holds only the in-frame ones, with some missing. V and J calls and clone size are copied from that table; D and trimming were computed from the DNA. The table has around 100,000 clones, 80% seen once; the top ten hold 9.5% to 13%. V was clipped by 5 bases and J by 8 bases; unmatched bases: 13. Looked up from germline, CDR1 is KGHSH and CDR2 is LQKENI. This CDR3 has 15 residues. The chain employs TRBV18 and TRBJ2-3; 7 bases agree with TRBD1. The sequencing input was peripheral blood. This sequence originates from a woman in her seventies with acute or convalescent COVID-19. For the CDR3, the DNA is TGTGCCAGCTCAACCCCCGACAGGGAAAGATTTACGCAGTATTTT. This gives the protein CASSTPDRERFTQYF. Complete variable domain (other parts from reference TRBV18 and TRBJ2-3): NAGVMQNPRHLVRRRGQEARLRCSPMKGHSHVYWYRQLPEEGLKFMVYLQKENIIDESGMPKERFSAEFPKEGPSILRIQQVVRGDSAAYFCASSTPDRERFTQYFGPGTRLTVL.